One sample yielded the 8 T cell receptor beta chains listed below, sequenced in a study of blood T cells in healthy people across ages. It was with a sample-barcoded 5' primer and a J-beta primer mix that a second PCR of roughly 7 to 12 cycles was run. In TCRdb, the 5' RACE reads were re-called with MiXCR into one record per CDR3 protein. The repertoire holds 1.6 million or so distinct CDR3 sequences, with around 36% as singletons. What was sequenced was blood. Receptor source: a woman aged 25-40 years in good health.

A few counts support this clonotype. The chain employs TRBV27 and TRBJ2-1, with a weak D call TRBD2 (7 bases). Germline CDR1 is MNHEY and CDR2 is SMNVEV (reference sequence). V lost 5 bases, J lost 15 bases, and 23 bases lay in between. The CDR3 contains 14 residues. This CDR3 is CASSPRQAPWGGFF. The DNA of the CDR3 is TGTGCCAGCAGTCCACGACAGGCGCCTTGGGGGGGGTTCTTC.

The chain combines TRBV5-4 with TRBJ1-2; D is possibly TRBD1 (6 bases). This CDR3 spans 16 amino acids. Germline V gives CDR1 SGHNT, CDR2 YYREEE (reference sequence). V shed 7 bases and J shed 0 bases, with 19 bases lying between them. The CDR3 coding sequence is TGTGCCAGCGAAATCAGGGGAGCCCCTTCTAACTATGGCTACACCTTC. It codes for CASEIRGAPSNYGYTF.

The sample holds a few counts of this clonotype. The chain is built from TRBV20-1 and TRBJ1-5; possible D gene TRBD1, 5 bases. The CDR3 runs to 14 residues. Germline lookup yields CDR1 DFQATT and CDR2 SNEGSKA (reference sequence). Trimming cost V 6 bases and J 6 bases, with 18 bases left between them. CDR3 nucleotide sequence: TGCAGTGCATCTCTGGGGACGGGAGGTCAGCCCCAGCATTTT. As protein: CSASLGTGGQPQHF.

The genes are TRBV12-3 or TRBV12-4 and TRBJ2-7; tentatively, D is TRBD2 (5 bases). There are 13 residues in the CDR3. Trimming cost V 6 bases and J 5 bases, with 14 bases left between them. CDR3 amino acids: CASRREVRNEQYF. For the CDR3, the DNA is TGTGCCAGCAGGAGGGAAGTCCGGAACGAGCAGTACTTC.

The rearrangement joins TRBV7-9 to TRBJ2-5; the D call may be TRBD1 or TRBD2 (5 bases each). The J call is doubtful: the DNA matches TRBJ2-7 better. The CDR3 spans 13 residues. CDR1 SEHNR and CDR2 FQNEAQ come from the germline V gene (reference sequence). CDR3 DNA: TGTGCCAGCAGATCGGGACGGGGACGCGAGCAGTACTTC. It specifies CASRSGRGREQYF.

Only a few counts were recorded for this clonotype. The chain couples TRBV7-8 to TRBJ2-3; D remains ambiguous. Germline CDR1 reads SGHVS; CDR2 reads FQNEAQ. The CDR3 length is 14 residues. The ends were cut back, 4 bases at V and 2 bases at J, with 10 bases in the middle. CDR3 sequence: CASSYFENTDTQYF. For the CDR3, the DNA is TGTGCCAGCAGCTATTTCGAAAACACAGATACGCAGTATTTT. Supplemented by reference TRBV7-8 and TRBJ2-3, the full variable domain reads GAGVSQSPRYKVAKRGQDVALRCDPISGHVSLFWYQQALGQGPEFLTYFQNEAQLDKSGLPSDRFFAERPEGSVSTLKIQRTQQEDSAVYLCASSYFENTDTQYFGPGTRLTVL.

This clonotype was recorded many times. The chain recombines TRBV12-3 or TRBV12-4 with TRBJ2-7; perhaps TRBD2 as D (5 bases). V was shortened by 2 bases and J by 2 bases, with 10 bases between the two germline ends. The CDR3 is 14 amino acids. The CDR3: CASSLSGGAYEQYF. CDR3 in DNA: TGTGCCAGCAGTTTAAGCGGTGGAGCCTACGAGCAGTACTTC.

This clonotype was recorded a few times. The chain employs TRBV12-3 or TRBV12-4 and TRBJ2-2; no reliable D call. V gave up 5 bases and J gave up 2 bases, with 6 bases separating them. The CDR3 is 13 amino acids. The CDR3 reads CASSNSNTGELFF. The CDR3 nucleotides read TGTGCCAGCAGTAACAGTAACACCGGGGAGCTGTTTTTT.